These 17 T cell receptor beta chains share one sample of origin, sequenced in a study of T cell responses to AZD1222 COVID-19 vaccine. Only in-frame clones appear in the TCRdb table, and some are missing; sequencing was by immunoSEQ multiplex PCR. The repertoire includes 120,000 to 150,000 clones, under 95% of them detected once, and 2.5% to 3% sits in the top ten. The source was peripheral blood, collected on day 0 of MenACWY control vaccination. These receptors came from an adult in good health.

This chain uses TRBV4-1 with TRBJ1-6; D might be TRBD1 (5 bases). The CDR3 totals 15 residues. The germline CDR1 and CDR2 sequences are MGHRA and YSYEKL. V shed 3 bases and J shed 5 bases, with 11 bases lying between them. The CDR3 protein is CASSHIQDHNSPLHF. CDR3 nucleotides: TGCGCCAGCAGCCACATACAGGACCATAATTCACCCCTCCACTTT.

This clone was recorded only once. The V and J genes are TRBV5-1 and TRBJ1-3; D not certain. The V gene's germline CDR1 is SGHRS and CDR2 YFSETQ. The CDR3 is 14 amino acids. Deletions cut 1 base from V and 4 bases from J, with 9 bases between. The CDR3 coding sequence is TGCGCCAGCAGCTTGACCGGGTCCGGAAACACCATATATTTT. It yields the protein CASSLTGSGNTIYF.

This chain uses TRBV5-1 with TRBJ2-2; 7 positions agree with TRBD2. The CDR3 loop spans 14 amino acids. Trimming cost V 0 bases and J 7 bases; bases outside gene matches: 3. From germline, CDR1 is SGHRS and CDR2 YFSETQ. The CDR3 DNA sequence: TGCGCCAGCAGCTTGGTGGCTAGCGGCGGGGAGCTGTTTTTT. Protein product: CASSLVASGGELFF.

This chain links TRBV30 with TRBJ1-2; D gene ambiguous. CDR3 length: 15 residues. Germline-derived CDR1 and CDR2 are GTSNPN and SVGIG (reference sequence). The V end lost 0 bases, the J end lost 0 bases, and 11 bases lay between the germline ends. The CDR3 DNA follows: TGTGCCTGGAGTGTCCCCGACGCCACTAACTATGGCTACACCTTC. This gives the protein CAWSVPDATNYGYTF.

This chain uses TRBV6-6 with TRBJ1-6, with a tentative D call TRBD1 (5 bases). The CDR3 has 15 residues. The ends were cut back, 7 bases at V and 6 bases at J, with 16 bases in the middle. The germline V gene has CDR1 MNHNY and CDR2 SVGAGI (reference sequence). CDR3: CASTGQRGPNSPLHF. CDR3 bases: TGTGCCAGCACCGGCCAAAGGGGCCCTAATTCACCCCTCCACTTT.

This clone has only one observation. The chain employs TRBV15 and TRBJ2-1; D uncertain. V shed 0 bases and J shed 7 bases, with 4 bases lying between them. The length of the CDR3 is 12 residues. Germline V CDR1 and CDR2: LNHNV, YYDKDF (reference sequence). CDR3 nucleotides: TGTGCCACCAGCAGAGACCGGAATGAGCAGTTCTTC. Its translation: CATSRDRNEQFF.

Here the CDR3 reads CSVVPTPGYSKNIQYF. CDR3 sequence (DNA): TGCAGCGTTGTCCCAACGCCCGGATATAGCAAAAACATTCAGTACTTC. The chain has TRBV29-1 and TRBJ2-4; D unresolved. The CDR3 is made up of 16 amino acids. Per germline, CDR1 SQVTM and CDR2 ANQGSEA. V lost 4 bases and J lost 3, with 19 bases in between.

The V and J genes are TRBV5-1 and TRBJ1-2; a possible D gene is TRBD1 (6 bases). Germline loops: CDR1 SGHRS, CDR2 YFSETQ. The CDR3 contains 14 residues. V lost 4 bases and J lost 8, with 18 bases in between. The CDR3 reads CASSGTGQSGGYTF. The CDR3 coding sequence is TGCGCCAGCAGCGGGACTGGACAGAGTGGAGGCTACACCTTC. Variable domain in full (rest from reference TRBV5-1 and TRBJ1-2): KAGVTQTPRYLIKTRGQQVTLSCSPISGHRSVSWYQQTPGQGLQFLFEYFSETQRNKGNFPGRFSGRQFSNSRSEMNVSTLELGDSALYLCASSGTGQSGGYTFGSGTRLTVV.

The J gene is TRBJ2-3, the V gene TRBV2; 7 bases fit TRBD1. The CDR3 length is 14 residues. The germline CDR1 and CDR2 sequences are SNHLY and FYNNEI. V lost 6 bases and J lost 2; bases outside the gene matches: 5. CDR3 in amino acids: CASRGQSPTDTQYF. The CDR3 region has the DNA TGTGCCAGCAGGGGACAGTCACCCACAGATACGCAGTATTTT. The variable domain in full, completed from reference TRBV2 and TRBJ2-3, reads EPEVTQTPSHQVTQMGQEVILRCVPISNHLYFYWYRQILGQKVEFLVSFYNNEISEKSEIFDDQFSVERPDGSNFTLKIRSTKLEDSAMYFCASRGQSPTDTQYFGPGTRLTVL.

The chain uses TRBV6-6 and TRBJ2-1, with 11 bases matching TRBD2. Germline V CDR1 and CDR2: MNHNY, SVGAGI (reference sequence). CDR3 length: 17 amino acids. After removal of 5 bases from V and 4 bases from J, the junction contained 10 bases not matched to a gene. The CDR3 protein is CASSPLTTSGIYNEQFF. The DNA for the CDR3 is TGTGCCAGCAGTCCCCTTACGACTAGCGGGATATACAATGAGCAGTTCTTC.

The gene calls are TRBV19 and TRBJ1-1, with D possibly being TRBD1 (5 bases). Trimming took off 3 bases at V and 2 bases at J, with 16 bases between the two ends. Germline V gives CDR1 LNHDA, CDR2 SQIVND (reference sequence). The CDR3 runs 16 residues. The CDR3 spells CASSMGGARVNTEAFF. CDR3 DNA: TGTGCCAGTAGTATGGGAGGGGCGAGGGTCAACACTGAAGCTTTCTTT.

The CDR3 nucleotides are TGTGCCAGCAGCTTGGCGGGACAAATGAACACTGAAGCTTTCTTT. This gives the protein CASSLAGQMNTEAFF. This rearrangement joins TRBV5-5 to TRBJ1-1; D is perhaps TRBD1 (6 bases). With 0 bases removed from V and 0 bases from J, the gap between germline ends came to 9 bases. Germline CDR1 and CDR2: SGHKS and YYEKEE (reference sequence). The CDR3 has 15 amino acids.

This clone was recorded only once. This chain connects TRBV28 to TRBJ1-5, with D unclear. V dropped 1 base and J dropped 0 bases, with 4 bases sitting between them. CDR1 is MDHEN and CDR2 is SYDVKM in the germline V gene. The CDR3 contains 14 residues. This CDR3 reads CASSLYLSNQPQHF. CDR3 coding DNA: TGTGCCAGCAGTTTATATCTTAGCAATCAGCCCCAGCATTTT.

This clone has just one count. The genes are TRBV4-2 and TRBJ1-5, with 7 bases matching TRBD1. Germline CDR1 reads LGHNA; CDR2 reads YNFKEQ. Losses at the gene ends were 0 bases for V and 3 bases for J; bases not matched to a gene: 5. This CDR3 spans 16 amino acids. The CDR3 nucleotides read TGTGCCAGCAGCCAAGATGGGGACAGCAACAATCAGCCCCAGCATTTT. Translated: CASSQDGDSNNQPQHF.

This sequence joins TRBV5-1 and TRBJ1-4, with D unclear. CDR1 SGHRS and CDR2 YFSETQ come from the germline V gene. V dropped 4 bases and J dropped 8 bases, with 15 bases sitting between them. This CDR3 is built from 14 residues. The CDR3 nucleotides are TGCGCCAGCAGCCAGCAAGGCACAAAGGAAAAACTGTTTTTT. As protein: CASSQQGTKEKLFF. Based on the CDR3 plus reference TRBV5-1 and TRBJ1-4, the full variable domain is KAGVTQTPRYLIKTRGQQVTLSCSPISGHRSVSWYQQTPGQGLQFLFEYFSETQRNKGNFPGRFSGRQFSNSRSEMNVSTLELGDSALYLCASSQQGTKEKLFFGSGTQLSVL.

In DNA, the CDR3 is TGCAGCGTTGATGGCAGCGGAGCGACCGGGGAGCTGTTTTTT. It codes for CSVDGSGATGELFF. The gene calls are TRBV29-1 and TRBJ2-2, with D maybe TRBD2 (5 bases). The CDR3 spans 14 residues. With 3 bases removed from V and 5 bases from J, the gap between germline ends came to 13 bases. Germline loops: CDR1 SQVTM, CDR2 ANQGSEA.

The rearrangement uses TRBV5-5 and TRBJ1-5; D not resolved. V was pared by 2 bases and J by 0 bases, with 6 bases between. Germline lookup yields CDR1 SGHKS and CDR2 YYEKEE (reference sequence). This CDR3 spans 14 amino acids. The CDR3, as DNA: TGTGCCAGCAGCTTCGGAAATAGCAATCAGCCCCAGCATTTT. It encodes CASSFGNSNQPQHF.